Included here is one T cell receptor (beta chain) sequence, with context. This clone was found a few times. The antigen this receptor binds is unknown. Base qualities are missing; no much larger clone stands one base away. The sample originates from a study of CD8+ T cells in alopecia areata (dated by TCRdb to between 2017 and 2018). The study in broad terms: The treated patients took part in an open-label pilot trial in which moderate-to-severe alopecia areata was treated with oral tofacitinib at 5 to 10 mg twice daily. immunoSEQ multiplex PCR using 35 Vbeta forward primers and 13 Jbeta reverse primers was used to amplify TCRbeta CDR3 regions. Scalp clonality was compared among normal scalp (n=4), patchy alopecia areata scalp (n=8), and alopecia totalis/universalis scalp (n=8). The study used high-throughput TCRbeta sequencing to examine T cell clonal expansion in alopecia areata, in both the C3H/HeJ mouse model and human patients. Scalp tissue and sorted CD4+ and CD8+ peripheral blood T cells from patchy and totalis/universalis alopecia areata patients and from healthy controls were covered by human TCRbeta sequencing. RNA came from the PAXgene miRNA kit for fixed scalp, the miRNeasy kit for PBMCs, and the RNeasy kit for mouse skin. Patients on tofacitinib were biopsied at baseline and after 4 and 24 weeks of treatment, and several of the patients also had a later scalp biopsy. Tofacitinib was given for 6 to 18 months, followed by 6 months of follow-up off drug to assess delayed response and recurrence. What the work shows at the level of the full study, not this receptor alone: Unlike mouse skin, where gammadelta T cells dominate, normal human skin contains resident alphabeta T cells that get sequenced too, which complicates analysis of the scalp TCR repertoire. Shared TCR sequences between patients were less evident than in mice, which may be partly attributable to HLA diversity in the patient population. Compared with normal scalp, lesional scalp had higher clonality and more expanded CD8+ clones, particularly in alopecia totalis/universalis, a pattern that suggests antigenic drive.

Sequences MNHEY (CDR1) and SVGAGI (CDR2) are obtained from the germline V gene. V gives up 0 bases and J gives up 4 bases, and the segment between their germline ends measures 12 bases. The cysteine opens and the phenylalanine closes a CDR3 of 16 amino acids. The sequence is cut down to CDR3 DNA, 48 bases in frame from base 1. Per the publication, the time point label means: baseline before oral tofacitinib. Peripheral blood and lesional scalp punch biopsies were obtained from patients with alopecia areata. After PBMCs were isolated by density centrifugation and stained for CD3, CD4 and CD8, a FACSAria was used to sort CD4+ and CD8+ T cells. Library generation was performed with the immunoSEQ multiplex PCR assay. To provide template for TCR sequencing, every sample had RNA extracted and reverse transcribed into cDNA. First-strand cDNA was synthesized using SuperScript III with a 2:1 mix of oligo-dT and random hexamers. Amplification bias was assessed with a synthetic immune receptor repertoire, and residual bias was removed computationally. The study's processing was this. After raw reads were preprocessed to remove errors, the CDR3 was defined following IMGT conventions as running from the conserved cysteine to phenylalanine. Clonality was computed as 1 minus the Shannon entropy, with the entropy normalized by log2 of the number of productive unique TCRs. Scalp TCRbeta sequences were cross-referenced with sorted blood CD4 and CD8 repertoires so that the CD4 or CD8 identity of scalp clones could be inferred. Entries here come from immuneACCESS through TCRdb and include only in-frame sequences with V and J called. Some clones fail to appear in such tables; in the studies checked, an unresolved V gene covers under half of the shortfall, and the cause of the remainder is unknown. From that table come the V and J calls and clone size; the DNA was used to work out D and trimming. Within this sample are over 100,000 clones, with approximately 48% of them counted one time only. The ten most abundant clones make up 18% of the sample.

This clonotype originated in a human donor with alopecia areata. Source: CD8+ T cells sorted from blood, taken at week 0. The sequence joins TRBV6-5 to TRBJ2-2; TRBD2 is a possible D gene, resting on 5 matching bases. The DNA sequence reads TGTGCCAGCAGTTACTCAATAGCGCAACGCACCGGGGAGCTGTTTTTT. Protein translation: CASSYSIAQRTGELFF.